Included here is one TCR beta chain sequence, with context. Its antigen is unknown. The sample originates from a study of T cell responses to AZD1222 COVID-19 vaccine. Trimming removed 2 bases at V and 7 bases at J, with 12 bases between. Germline V gene sequence: CDR1 SGHAT, CDR2 FQNNGV. CDR3 length: 14 amino acids. The assay was immunoSEQ multiplex PCR, and TCRdb's table has in-frame clones only and misses some. The table has around 110,000 clones, around 94% seen once. Points from the study as a whole: Without day 14 samples, only post-peak T cell repertoires were studied.

The chain joins TRBV11-2 to TRBJ2-1, with D unresolved. The sequence came from an adult in good health. The source was peripheral blood, collected on day 0 of AZD1222 vaccination. The CDR3 sequence: CASSLISPTNEQFF. The CDR3, as DNA: TGTGCCAGCAGCTTAATATCCCCTACTAATGAGCAGTTCTTC.